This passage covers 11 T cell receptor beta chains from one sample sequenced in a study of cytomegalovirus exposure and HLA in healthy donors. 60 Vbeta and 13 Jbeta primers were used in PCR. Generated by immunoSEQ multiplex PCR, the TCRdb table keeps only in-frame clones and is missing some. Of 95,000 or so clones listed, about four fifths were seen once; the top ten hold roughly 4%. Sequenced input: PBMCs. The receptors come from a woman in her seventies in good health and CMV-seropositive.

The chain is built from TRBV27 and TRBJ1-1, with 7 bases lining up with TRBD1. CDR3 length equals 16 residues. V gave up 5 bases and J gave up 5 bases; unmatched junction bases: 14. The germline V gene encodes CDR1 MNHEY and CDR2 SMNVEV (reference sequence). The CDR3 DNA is TGTGCCAGCAGTCTTGCTCCTACGGGACAGCCTACTGAAGCTTTCTTT. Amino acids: CASSLAPTGQPTEAFF.

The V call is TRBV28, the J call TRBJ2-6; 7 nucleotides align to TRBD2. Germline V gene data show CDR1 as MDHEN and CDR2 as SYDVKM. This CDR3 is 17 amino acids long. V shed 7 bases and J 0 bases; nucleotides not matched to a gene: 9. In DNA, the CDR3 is TGTGCCAGCACTTTCCGCGGGGGTCGCTCTGGGGCCAACGTCCTGACTTTC. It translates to CASTFRGGRSGANVLTF.

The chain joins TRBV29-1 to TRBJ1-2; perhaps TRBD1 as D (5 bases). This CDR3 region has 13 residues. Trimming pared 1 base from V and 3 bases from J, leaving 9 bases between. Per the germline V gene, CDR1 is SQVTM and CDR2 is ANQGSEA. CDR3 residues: CSVEGGEDYGYTF. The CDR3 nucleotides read TGCAGCGTTGAAGGGGGGGAGGACTATGGCTACACCTTC.

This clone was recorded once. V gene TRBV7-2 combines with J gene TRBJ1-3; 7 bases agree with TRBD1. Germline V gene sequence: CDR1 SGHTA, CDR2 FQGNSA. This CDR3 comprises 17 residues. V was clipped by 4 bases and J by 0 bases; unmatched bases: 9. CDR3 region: CASSSRQGPSSGNTIYF. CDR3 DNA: TGTGCCAGCAGCTCAAGACAGGGACCAAGCTCTGGAAACACCATATATTTT.

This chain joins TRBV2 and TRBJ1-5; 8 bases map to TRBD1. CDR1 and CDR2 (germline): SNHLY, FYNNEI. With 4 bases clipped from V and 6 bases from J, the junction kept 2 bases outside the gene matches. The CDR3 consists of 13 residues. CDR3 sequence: CASSGQGSQPQHF. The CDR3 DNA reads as TGTGCCAGCAGTGGACAGGGGAGTCAGCCCCAGCATTTT. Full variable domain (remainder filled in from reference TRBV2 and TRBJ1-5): EPEVTQTPSHQVTQMGQEVILRCVPISNHLYFYWYRQILGQKVEFLVSFYNNEISEKSEIFDDQFSVERPDGSNFTLKIRSTKLEDSAMYFCASSGQGSQPQHFGDGTRLSIL.

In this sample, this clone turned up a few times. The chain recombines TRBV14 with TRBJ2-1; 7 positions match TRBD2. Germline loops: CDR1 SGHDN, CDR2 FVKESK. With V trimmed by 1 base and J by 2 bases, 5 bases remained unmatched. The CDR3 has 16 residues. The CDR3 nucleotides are TGTGCCAGCAGCCAAGGCGGGGGTTTTACCTACAATGAGCAGTTCTTC. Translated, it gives CASSQGGGFTYNEQFF. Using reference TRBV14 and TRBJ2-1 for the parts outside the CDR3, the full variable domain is EAGVTQFPSHSVIEKGQTVTLRCDPISGHDNLYWYRRVMGKEIKFLLHFVKESKQDESGMPNNRFLAERTGGTYSTLKVQPAELEDSGVYFCASSQGGGFTYNEQFFGPGTRLTVL.

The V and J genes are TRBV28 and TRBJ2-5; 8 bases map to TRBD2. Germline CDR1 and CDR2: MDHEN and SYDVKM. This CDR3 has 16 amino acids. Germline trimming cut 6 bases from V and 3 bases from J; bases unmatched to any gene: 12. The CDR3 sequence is CASSLGLAGPEETQYF. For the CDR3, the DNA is TGTGCCAGCAGCCTCGGGTTAGCGGGACCTGAAGAGACCCAGTACTTC.

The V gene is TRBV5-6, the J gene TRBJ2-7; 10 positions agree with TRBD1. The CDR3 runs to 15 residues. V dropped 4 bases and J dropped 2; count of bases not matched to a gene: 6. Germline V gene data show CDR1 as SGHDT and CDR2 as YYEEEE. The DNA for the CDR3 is TGTGCCAGCAGCCAATGGGGGACAGGGGCCTACGAGCAGTACTTC. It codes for CASSQWGTGAYEQYF.

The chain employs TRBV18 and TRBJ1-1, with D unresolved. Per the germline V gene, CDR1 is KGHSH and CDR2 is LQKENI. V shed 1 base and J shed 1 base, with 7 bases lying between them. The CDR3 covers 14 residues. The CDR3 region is CASSPLAANTEAFF. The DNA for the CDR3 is TGTGCCAGCTCACCACTTGCGGCGAACACTGAAGCTTTCTTT.

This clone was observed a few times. CDR3 nucleotides: TGCGCCAGCAGCCAAGGGCATGGGGGGGTCACTGAAGCTTTCTTT. Its translation is CASSQGHGGVTEAFF. The V gene is TRBV4-1, the J gene TRBJ1-1; TRBD1 might be the D (5 bases). Germline-derived CDR1 and CDR2 are MGHRA and YSYEKL. V was cut by 1 base and J by 4 bases, with 13 bases left in between. The CDR3 extends over 15 amino acids.

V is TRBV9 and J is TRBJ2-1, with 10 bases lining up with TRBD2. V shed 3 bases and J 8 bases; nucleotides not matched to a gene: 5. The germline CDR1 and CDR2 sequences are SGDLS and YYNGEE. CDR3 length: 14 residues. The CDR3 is CASSGGTSADEQFF. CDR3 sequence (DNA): TGTGCCAGCAGCGGGGGGACTAGCGCCGATGAGCAGTTCTTC.